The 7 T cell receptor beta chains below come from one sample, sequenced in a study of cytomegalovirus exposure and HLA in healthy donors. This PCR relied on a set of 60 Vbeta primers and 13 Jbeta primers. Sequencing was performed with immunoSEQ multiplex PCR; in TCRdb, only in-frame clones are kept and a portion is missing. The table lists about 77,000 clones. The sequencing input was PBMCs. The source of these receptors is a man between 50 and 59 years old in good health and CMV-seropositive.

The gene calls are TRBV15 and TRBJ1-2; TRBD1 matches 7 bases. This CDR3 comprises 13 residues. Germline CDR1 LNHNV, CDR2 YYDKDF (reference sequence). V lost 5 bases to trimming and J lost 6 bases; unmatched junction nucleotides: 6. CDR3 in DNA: TGTGCCACCAGCGGTGGACAGGCAGATGGCTACACCTTC. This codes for CATSGGQADGYTF. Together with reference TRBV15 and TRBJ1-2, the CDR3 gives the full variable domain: DAMVIQNPRYQVTQFGKPVTLSCSQTLNHNVMYWYQQKSSQAPKLLFHYYDKDFNNEADTPDNFQSRRPNTSFCFLDIRSPGLGDTAMYLCATSGGQADGYTFGSGTRLTVV.

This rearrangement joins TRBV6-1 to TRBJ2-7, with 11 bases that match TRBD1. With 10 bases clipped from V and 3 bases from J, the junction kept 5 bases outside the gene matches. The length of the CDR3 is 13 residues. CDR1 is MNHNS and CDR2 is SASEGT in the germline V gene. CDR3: CATGTGGDYEQYF. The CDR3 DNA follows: TGTGCCACCGGGACAGGGGGAGACTACGAGCAGTACTTC.

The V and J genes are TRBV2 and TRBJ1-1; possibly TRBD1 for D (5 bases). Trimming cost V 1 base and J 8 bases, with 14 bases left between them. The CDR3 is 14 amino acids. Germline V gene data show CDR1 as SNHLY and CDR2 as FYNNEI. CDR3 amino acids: CASSEDQGATEAFF. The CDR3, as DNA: TGTGCCAGCAGTGAAGATCAGGGCGCCACCGAAGCTTTCTTT.

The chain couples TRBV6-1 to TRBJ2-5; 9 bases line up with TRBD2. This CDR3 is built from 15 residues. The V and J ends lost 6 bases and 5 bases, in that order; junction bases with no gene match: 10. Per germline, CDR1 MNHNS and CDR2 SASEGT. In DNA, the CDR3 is TGTGCCAGCAGCGAGAGCGGGAGGCGGTGGGAGACCCAGTACTTC. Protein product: CASSESGRRWETQYF.

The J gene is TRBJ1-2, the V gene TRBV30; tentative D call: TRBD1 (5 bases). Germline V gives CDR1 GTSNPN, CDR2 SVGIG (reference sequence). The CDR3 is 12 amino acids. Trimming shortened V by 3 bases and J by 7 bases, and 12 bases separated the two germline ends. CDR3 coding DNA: TGTGCCTGGAGGGGCAGGGCATCTGGCTACACCTTC. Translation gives CAWRGRASGYTF. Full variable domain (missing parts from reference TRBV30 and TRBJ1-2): SQTIHQWPATLVQPVGSPLSLECTVEGTSNPNLYWYRQAAGRGLQLLFYSVGIGQISSEVPQNLSASRPQDRQFILSSKKLLLSDSGFYLCAWRGRASGYTFGSGTRLTVV.

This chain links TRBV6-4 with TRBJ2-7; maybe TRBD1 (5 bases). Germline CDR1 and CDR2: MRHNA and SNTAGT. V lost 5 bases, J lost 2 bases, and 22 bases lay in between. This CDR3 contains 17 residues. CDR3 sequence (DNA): TGTGCCAGCAGTTCGTCTCGACAGAACAGCTTTGCCTACGAGCAGTACGTC. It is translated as CASSSSRQNSFAYEQYV.

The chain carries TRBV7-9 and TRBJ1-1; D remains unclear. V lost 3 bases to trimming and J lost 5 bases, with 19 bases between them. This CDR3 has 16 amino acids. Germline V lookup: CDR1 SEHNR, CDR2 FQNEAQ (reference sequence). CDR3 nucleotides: TGTGCCAGCAGCTTGGGAGGCCGGATAATGGGAACTGAAGCTTTCTTT. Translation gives CASSLGGRIMGTEAFF. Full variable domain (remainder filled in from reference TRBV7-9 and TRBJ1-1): DTGVSQNPRHKITKRGQNVTFRCDPISEHNRLYWYRQTLGQGPEFLTYFQNEAQLEKSRLLSDRFSAERPKGSFSTLEIQRTEQGDSAMYLCASSLGGRIMGTEAFFGQGTRLTVV.